This T cell receptor (beta chain) stems from a study of blood T cell repertoires in COVID-19. Study information: T cells, B-cell-depleted T cells, or PBMCs supplied cDNA or gDNA.

Germline CDR1 MDHEN, CDR2 SYDVKM. The junction had 4 bases not matched to a gene; V was cut back by 3 bases and J by 3 bases. This CDR3 has 14 amino acids. Source study methods: Estimated nucleated cell counts came from reference gene primer amplification. Repertoires were generated with immunoSEQ multiplex PCR, while TCRdb's copy carries only in-frame clones and drops some. That table gives V, J and clone size, and the DNA gave D and trimming. The table has fewer than 350,000 clones, roughly 91% seen once. This clonotype originated in a man aged 35 to 55 with acute or convalescent COVID-19. What was sequenced was peripheral blood. The chain couples TRBV28 to TRBJ1-1; 7 bases line up with TRBD1. Here the CDR3 DNA reads TGTGCCAGCAGTTTGGGCAGGGGGTACACTGAAGCTTTCTTT. The encoded protein is CASSLGRGYTEAFF.